A single sample gave rise to the 26 T cell receptor beta chains below, sequenced in a study of T cell responses to AZD1222 COVID-19 vaccine. Data came from immunoSEQ multiplex PCR; TCRdb stores just in-frame clones and leaves some out. Of more than 85,000 clones in the sample, around 90% were seen once. Sequenced here: peripheral blood, sampled on day 0 of AZD1222 vaccination. The receptor source for this set is an adult in good health.

The chain carries TRBV18 and TRBJ1-6; the match to TRBD1 covers 7 bases. There are 15 residues in the CDR3. V lost 5 bases to trimming and J lost 1 base; unmatched junction nucleotides: 2. In germline, CDR1 is KGHSH, CDR2 LQKENI. The DNA for the CDR3 is TGTGCCAGCTCAACCAGGGGGTCCTATAATTCACCCCTCCACTTT. It encodes CASSTRGSYNSPLHF.

This rearrangement joins TRBV11-2 to TRBJ2-5, with TRBD2 identical over 10 bases. This CDR3 has 13 residues. The ends lost 4 bases at V and 9 bases at J; junction bases unmatched: 5. CDR1 SGHAT and CDR2 FQNNGV come from the germline V gene. CDR3 in amino acids: CASSSLAGGPQYF. CDR3 nucleotides: TGTGCCAGCAGCTCTTTAGCGGGGGGACCCCAGTACTTC. Looking up the rest from reference TRBV11-2 and TRBJ2-5 gives the full variable domain: EAGVAQSPRYKIIEKRQSVAFWCNPISGHATLYWYQQILGQGPKLLIQFQNNGVVDDSQLPKDRFSAERLKGVDSTLKIQPAKLEDSAVYLCASSSLAGGPQYFGPGTRLLVL.

The rearrangement links TRBV24-1 to TRBJ2-2; TRBD2 agrees at 7 bases. The CDR3 is made up of 18 amino acids. After removal of 7 bases from V and 3 bases from J, the junction contained 16 bases not matched to a gene. Per germline, CDR1 KGHDR and CDR2 SFDVKD. CDR3 DNA sequence: TGTGCCACCAGCCAATTTGTTCCGGGAGGTGTTTACACCGGGGAGCTGTTTTTT. Translation: CATSQFVPGGVYTGELFF.

This chain connects TRBV5-4 to TRBJ2-1; D gene ambiguous. The CDR3 extends over 14 amino acids. Trimming pared 3 bases from V and 7 bases from J, leaving 14 bases between. CDR1 and CDR2 from the germline V gene are SGHNT and YYREEE (reference sequence). CDR3 region: CASSSRRTDNEQFF. The CDR3 DNA follows: TGTGCCAGCAGCTCCCGCCGAACCGATAATGAGCAGTTCTTC.

Only a few counts were recorded for this clone. The chain joins TRBV27 to TRBJ2-7; D is perhaps TRBD1 or TRBD2 (5 bases each). Trimming pared 3 bases from V and 3 bases from J, leaving 15 bases between. The germline CDR1 and CDR2 sequences are MNHEY and SMNVEV (reference sequence). CDR3 size: 15 residues. The CDR3 coding sequence is TGTGCCAGCAGTTTTGACCTTGGGACCGTCTACGAGCAGTACTTC. It is translated as CASSFDLGTVYEQYF.

The genes are TRBV11-3 and TRBJ2-2, with TRBD2 identical over 12 bases. The CDR3 is made up of 16 amino acids. J lost 4 bases, V lost 4 bases, and 4 bases had no gene match. Germline V gene sequence: CDR1 SGHNT, CDR2 YENEEA. CDR3 nucleotides: TGTGCCAGCAGCTCAGAACTAGCGGGAGGCACCGGGGAGCTGTTTTTT. This sequence encodes CASSSELAGGTGELFF.

The chain links TRBV9 to TRBJ2-1; 14 nucleotides line up with TRBD2. After removal of 3 bases from V and 8 bases from J, the junction contained 7 bases not matched to a gene. This CDR3 spans 16 amino acids. From germline, CDR1 is SGDLS and CDR2 YYNGEE. DNA for the CDR3: TGTGCCAGCAGCGACCTGGGACTAGCGGGAGTTTATGAGCAGTTCTTC. This translates into CASSDLGLAGVYEQFF.

The chain employs TRBV9 and TRBJ2-3, with 8 bases lining up with TRBD2. J was trimmed by 6 bases and V by 3 bases; bases with no gene match: 9. The CDR3 spans 15 residues. Looked up from germline, CDR1 is SGDLS and CDR2 is YYNGEE. The CDR3 loop reads CASSETGTRGDTQYF. Here the CDR3 DNA reads TGTGCCAGCAGCGAAACCGGGACTAGGGGTGATACGCAGTATTTT.

This rearrangement joins TRBV11-3 to TRBJ2-1; 7 nucleotides line up with TRBD2. This CDR3 has 13 amino acids. Germline CDR1 SGHNT, CDR2 YENEEA. J gave up 9 bases and V 5 bases, and 7 bases lay outside the gene matches. This chain's CDR3 is CASSIGLDGEQFF. The DNA for the CDR3 is TGTGCCAGCAGCATCGGACTAGATGGTGAGCAGTTCTTC. The full variable domain, its missing parts supplied by reference TRBV11-3 and TRBJ2-1, is EAGVVQSPRYKIIEKKQPVAFWCNPISGHNTLYWYLQNLGQGPELLIRYENEEAVDDSQLPKDRFSAERLKGVDSTLKIQPAELGDSAVYLCASSIGLDGEQFFGPGTRLTVL.

The CDR3 sequence is CASSPRGTVYNSPLHF. The CDR3 DNA is TGTGCCAGCAGCCCACGAGGGACAGTCTATAATTCACCCCTCCACTTT. The chain carries TRBV3-1 (or the pseudogene TRBV3-2) and TRBJ1-6; 7 nucleotides line up with TRBD1. The germline CDR1 and CDR2 sequences are LGHDT and YNNKEL (reference sequence). V was clipped by 4 bases and J by 3 bases; unmatched bases: 6. The CDR3 has 16 residues.

The CDR3, as DNA: TGTGCCAGCAGCACCGGACTAGCGGGGCTATACAATGAGCAGTTCTTC. Translating gives CASSTGLAGLYNEQFF. The chain joins TRBV5-5 to TRBJ2-1; 12 nucleotides align to TRBD2. The CDR3 has 16 residues. Losses at the gene ends were 4 bases for V and 4 bases for J; bases not matched to a gene: 6. Germline V CDR1 and CDR2: SGHKS, YYEKEE (reference sequence).

This chain uses TRBV6-5 with TRBJ2-5, with D uncertain. Trimming cost V 4 bases and J 7 bases, with 16 bases left between them. The CDR3 covers 14 residues. Germline loops: CDR1 MNHEY, CDR2 SVGAGI. As DNA, the CDR3 is TGTGCCAGCAGTTCCCTTGAAGGTAGCCGGACCCAGTACTTC. Its protein is CASSSLEGSRTQYF.

This CDR3 is CASSSTPNYGYTF. CDR3 DNA: TGTGCCAGCAGTTCCACCCCTAACTATGGCTACACCTTC. The chain links TRBV28 to TRBJ1-2; D remains unclear. The germline V gene encodes CDR1 MDHEN and CDR2 SYDVKM. There are 13 residues in the CDR3. V lost 4 bases, J lost 0 bases, and 6 bases lay in between.

This clone has a single count. The CDR3 DNA follows: TGTGCCAGCAGTTTCGGCACGGGACAGGGGTCCTACGAGCAGTACTTC. Amino acids: CASSFGTGQGSYEQYF. V gene TRBV6-5 combines with J gene TRBJ2-7; the match to TRBD1 covers 10 bases. Trimming took 4 bases from V and 1 from J; bases not matched to a gene: 7. The CDR3 extends over 16 amino acids. From germline, CDR1 is MNHEY and CDR2 SVGAGI.

The chain is built from TRBV25-1 and TRBJ2-7; D uncertain. Trimming cost V 6 bases and J 4 bases, with 7 bases left between them. Germline CDR1 reads MGHDK; CDR2 reads SYGVNS. This CDR3 spans 11 amino acids. This CDR3 is CASSIAYEQYF. Here the CDR3 DNA reads TGTGCCAGCAGCATAGCATACGAGCAGTACTTC.

The chain combines TRBV7-2 with TRBJ2-1; TRBD2 matches at 10 bases. Germline CDR1 and CDR2: SGHTA and FQGNSA. The J segment lost 4 bases and the V segment lost 3 bases, leaving 15 bases of the junction unmatched. CDR3 length: 19 residues. The CDR3 sequence is CASSFLLRGLAGVYNEQFF. CDR3 in DNA: TGTGCCAGCAGCTTTCTTCTAAGGGGTCTAGCGGGGGTTTACAATGAGCAGTTCTTC.

The genes are TRBV28 and TRBJ1-2; D is uncertain. This CDR3 is 16 amino acids long. CDR1 and CDR2 from the germline V gene are MDHEN and SYDVKM. V was pared by 8 bases and J by 0 bases, with 19 bases between. The CDR3 spells CASHIVRARANYGYTF. The CDR3 DNA reads as TGTGCCAGCCACATCGTGAGAGCGAGGGCTAACTATGGCTACACCTTC.

The J gene is TRBJ1-1, the V gene TRBV19; 8 positions agree with TRBD1. This CDR3 comprises 15 residues. Germline CDR1 and CDR2: LNHDA and SQIVND (reference sequence). Trimming cost V 4 bases and J 6 bases; bases outside gene matches: 10. The DNA of the CDR3 is TGTGCCAGTAGTACGCCGGCAGGGGGCGCGGCTGAAGCTTTCTTT. Its protein product is CASSTPAGGAAEAFF.

The J gene is TRBJ2-7, the V gene TRBV11-2, with D perhaps matching TRBD1 (6 bases). Deletions cut 0 bases from V and 7 bases from J, with 10 bases between. Germline CDR1 reads SGHAT; CDR2 reads FQNNGV. CDR3 length: 13 residues. The CDR3 sequence: CASSLDRGGEQYF. CDR3 DNA sequence: TGTGCCAGCAGCTTAGATCGAGGGGGAGAGCAGTACTTC.

The chain recombines TRBV19 with TRBJ1-1; unclear D gene. This CDR3 region has 14 residues. The V gene's germline CDR1 is LNHDA and CDR2 SQIVND (reference sequence). V lost 7 bases and J 0 bases, leaving 12 bases between the germline ends. Written as DNA, the CDR3 is TGTGCCAGTACGCTATCTGGAATGAACACTGAAGCTTTCTTT. Its translation: CASTLSGMNTEAFF. The entire variable domain, with the rest obtained from reference TRBV19 and TRBJ1-1, is as follows: DGGITQSPKYLFRKEGQNVTLSCEQNLNHDAMYWYRQDPGQGLRLIYYSQIVNDFQKGDIAEGYSVSREKKESFPLTVTSAQKNPTAFYLCASTLSGMNTEAFFGQGTRLTVV.

V usage is TRBV10-3 and J usage is TRBJ2-7, with 9 positions matching TRBD2. This CDR3 spans 14 amino acids. The germline gives CDR1 ENHRY, CDR2 SYGVKD. V gave up 5 bases and J gave up 0 bases; unmatched junction bases: 2. The CDR3 DNA sequence: TGTGCCATCAGTATAGCGGGAGCCTCCTACGAGCAGTACTTC. Its translation is CAISIAGASYEQYF.

The J gene is TRBJ2-2, the V gene TRBV5-1; no clear D. The V end lost 0 bases, the J end lost 7 bases, and 4 bases lay between the germline ends. Germline values: CDR1 SGHRS, CDR2 YFSETQ. The CDR3 spans 12 residues. CDR3 amino acids: CASSLGLGELFF. The CDR3 region has the DNA TGCGCCAGCAGCTTGGGCCTCGGGGAGCTGTTTTTT.

The chain couples TRBV13 to TRBJ1-6, with 8 positions matching TRBD1. CDR1 and CDR2 from the germline V gene are PRHDT and FYEKMQ (reference sequence). The trim removed 1 base at V and 7 bases at J, leaving 9 bases unmatched. CDR3 length equals 17 residues. The CDR3 DNA follows: TGTGCCAGCAGCTTAGCCCCAGGGGGCAATAGAAATTCACCCCTCCACTTT. Translation: CASSLAPGGNRNSPLHF.

The chain has TRBV28 and TRBJ2-7; D remains ambiguous. Germline assignment: CDR1 MDHEN and CDR2 SYDVKM. The V end was cut by 3 bases, the J end by 2 bases, with 8 bases between. The CDR3 totals 13 residues. In nucleotides, the CDR3 is TGTGCCAGCAGTTTGGCTAACCCCTACGAGCAGTACTTC. The encoded protein is CASSLANPYEQYF.

This chain links TRBV29-1 with TRBJ2-5, with D hard to call. From germline, CDR1 is SQVTM and CDR2 ANQGSEA. The CDR3 is made up of 10 amino acids. V lost 7 bases and J lost 5, with 8 bases in between. The CDR3 loop is CSADRETQYF. The CDR3, as DNA: TGCAGCGCCGACCGGGAGACCCAGTACTTC.

J is TRBJ2-5 and V is TRBV7-2; perhaps TRBD1 as D (6 bases). V lost 3 bases to trimming and J lost 1 base, with 9 bases between them. Germline V gene sequence: CDR1 SGHTA, CDR2 FQGNSA. This CDR3 has 14 residues. The CDR3 reads CASSLVRGQETQYF. CDR3 DNA: TGTGCCAGCAGCTTGGTCAGGGGCCAAGAGACCCAGTACTTC.